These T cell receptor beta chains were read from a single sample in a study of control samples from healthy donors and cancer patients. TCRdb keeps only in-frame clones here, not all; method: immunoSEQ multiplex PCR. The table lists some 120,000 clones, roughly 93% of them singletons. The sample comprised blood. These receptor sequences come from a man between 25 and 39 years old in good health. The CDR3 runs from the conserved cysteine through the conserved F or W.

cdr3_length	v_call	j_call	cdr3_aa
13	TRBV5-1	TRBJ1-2	CASSLTGVDGYTF
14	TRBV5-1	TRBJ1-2	CASSLTVTNYGYTF
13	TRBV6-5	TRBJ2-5	CASSQRGYETQYF
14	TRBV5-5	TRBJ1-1	CASSLAGGILEAFF
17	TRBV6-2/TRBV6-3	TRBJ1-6	CASSYSSASSYNSPLHF
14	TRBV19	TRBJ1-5	CASKDLGLNQPQHF
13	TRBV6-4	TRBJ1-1	CASSDNGRTEAFF
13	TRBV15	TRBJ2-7	CATRAPAGYEQYF
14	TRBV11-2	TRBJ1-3	CASSIDRGGNTIYF
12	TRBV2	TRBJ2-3	CATKTTGKTQYF
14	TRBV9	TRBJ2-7	CASSVGTGDYEQYF
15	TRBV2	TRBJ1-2	CASSIDRGPNYGYTF
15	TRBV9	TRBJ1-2	CASSPNGVTGYGYTF
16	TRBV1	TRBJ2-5	CTSSHQTSAPQETQYF
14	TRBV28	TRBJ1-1	CASSGDRGRSEAFF
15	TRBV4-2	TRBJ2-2	CAQFISGTNTGELFF
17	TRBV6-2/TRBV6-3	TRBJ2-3	CASSYDFAGGYTDTQYF
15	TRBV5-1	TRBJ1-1	CASSSITELNTEAFF
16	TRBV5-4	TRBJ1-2	CASSLPTGDLSYGYTF
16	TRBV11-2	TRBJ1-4	CASSATDDRSNEKLFF
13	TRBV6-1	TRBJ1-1	CASSETQGTEAFF
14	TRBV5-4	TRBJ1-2	CASSFLTGGYGYTF
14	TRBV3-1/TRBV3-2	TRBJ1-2	CASSHYRQDPGYTF
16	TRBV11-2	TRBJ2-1	CASSTPGREDYNEQFF
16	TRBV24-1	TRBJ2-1	CATSDPNGGTYNEQFF
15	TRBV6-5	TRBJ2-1	CASSSGLAGGNEQFF
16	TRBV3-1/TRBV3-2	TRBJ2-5	CASSQMGTGLQETQYF
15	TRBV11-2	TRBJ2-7	CASSLVRLGTYEQYF
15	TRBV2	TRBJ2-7	CASSEGKGGVHEQYF
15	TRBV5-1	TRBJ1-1	CASSSMLAGNTEAFF
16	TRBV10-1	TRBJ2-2	CASSESRQGGTGELFF
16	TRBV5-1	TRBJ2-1	CASSLAPSVTSGEQFF
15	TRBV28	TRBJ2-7	CASSLLAGGPYEQYF
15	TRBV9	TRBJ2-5	CASSVGDRAKETQYF
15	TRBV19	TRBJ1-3	CASMPRAGRGNTIYF
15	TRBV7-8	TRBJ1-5	CASSPRQGSNQPQHF
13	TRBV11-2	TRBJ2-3	CASSLALADTQYF